These 22 T cell receptor beta chains share one sample of origin, sequenced in a study of CD8 T cells in ankylosing spondylitis. Points from the study as a whole: Ankylosing spondylitis blood seemed to carry a telltale TCR beta motif made of several highly homologous variants.

No antigen has been assigned to these receptors. One entry per CDR3 protein, called by TCRdb with MiXCR from the 5' RACE reads. The sample has over 450,000 distinct CDR3 sequences, 12% seen once; the top ten hold approximately 7%. The sequenced material came from blood, either unsorted or a sorted T cell fraction (not recorded which). The receptors here all came from a male donor with ankylosing spondylitis.

This clonotype has just a few counts. V usage is TRBV20-1 and J usage is TRBJ1-5, with D maybe TRBD1 (6 bases). Germline V gene data show CDR1 as DFQATT and CDR2 as SNEGSKA (reference sequence). Trimming left V 3 bases short and J 4 bases short, with 10 bases between. The CDR3 is 13 amino acids. In nucleotides, the CDR3 is TGCAGTGCTAGTACAGGGCGTAATCAGCCCCAGCATTTT. The encoded protein is CSASTGRNQPQHF.

This clonotype came up many times. It is unclear where the CDR3 begins or ends on the DNA, so no DNA is shown, and the CDR3 is as TCRdb lists it. The J gene is TRBJ1-6, the V gene TRBV10-3; TRBD1 was called by the table and not checked on the DNA. Germline-derived CDR1 and CDR2 are ENHRY and SYGVKD. The CDR3 spans 17 residues, counting both ends. CDR3 in amino acids: CAITPSVGLQGGSPLHF.

This chain connects TRBV18 to TRBJ1-4; 11 nucleotides agree with TRBD1. CDR1 and CDR2 (germline): KGHSH, LQKENI. The length of the CDR3 is 18 residues. V shed 0 bases, J shed 8 bases, and the junction held 11 bases outside the gene matches. CDR3 DNA: TGTGCCAGCTCACCACCGGGGACAGGGGGTGTATCGATGGAAAAACTGTTTTTT. Its protein product is CASSPPGTGGVSMEKLFF. Variable domain in full (rest from reference TRBV18 and TRBJ1-4): NAGVMQNPRHLVRRRGQEARLRCSPMKGHSHVYWYRQLPEEGLKFMVYLQKENIIDESGMPKERFSAEFPKEGPSILRIQQVVRGDSAAYFCASSPPGTGGVSMEKLFFGSGTQLSVL.

CDR3 bases: TGTGCCAGCAGCCAAGATCGAGGGCGTCGACGGGGTGAGCAGTTCTTC. Its protein is CASSQDRGRRRGEQFF. The rearrangement uses TRBV3-1 and TRBJ2-1; possible D gene TRBD2, 5 bases. Germline CDR1 reads LGHDT; CDR2 reads YNNKEL (reference sequence). This CDR3 contains 16 residues. V gave up 0 bases and J gave up 9 bases, with 18 bases separating them.

This clonotype was observed a few times. The chain joins TRBV19 to TRBJ1-5; no clear D. Trimming cost V 10 bases and J 6 bases, with 13 bases left between them. The length of the CDR3 is 12 residues. Per the germline V gene, CDR1 is LNHDA and CDR2 is SQIVND (reference sequence). This CDR3 reads CATSGPGQPQHF. Written as DNA, the CDR3 is TGTGCCACGTCCGGTCCGGGTCAGCCCCAGCATTTT.

This clonotype has a count of ten or more. J is TRBJ2-5 and V is TRBV12-3 or TRBV12-4, with a tentative D call TRBD2 (6 bases). The length of the CDR3 is 14 residues. V was cut by 2 bases and J by 5 bases, with 12 bases left in between. CDR3 loop: CASSLTWGRETQYF. CDR3 nucleotide sequence: TGTGCCAGCAGTTTAACTTGGGGGAGGGAGACCCAGTACTTC.

The chain uses TRBV4-2 and TRBJ1-1; 8 nucleotides agree with TRBD1. With 0 bases clipped from V and 4 bases from J, the junction kept 7 bases outside the gene matches. CDR1 is LGHNA, CDR2 YNFKEQ, per germline. CDR3 length equals 16 residues. The CDR3 is CASSQEPTGAGTEAFF. CDR3 coding DNA: TGTGCCAGCAGCCAAGAGCCGACAGGGGCAGGCACTGAAGCTTTCTTT.

The chain uses TRBV7-9 and TRBJ2-5; maybe TRBD2 (5 bases). The CDR3 sequence is 14 residues long. Between the trimmed V and J ends, which lost 1 base and 5 bases, there was a span of 11 bases. The V gene's germline CDR1 is SEHNR and CDR2 FQNEAQ (reference sequence). The CDR3 coding sequence is TGTGCCAGCAGCTTAGTTGGGGAGAGGGAGACCCAGTACTTC. Amino acid sequence: CASSLVGERETQYF.

With respect to this clonotype: This may come from a read error, since a much larger clone is one base off. This rearrangement joins TRBV20-1 to TRBJ2-3; D remains ambiguous. TRBJ1-5 explains the end of the DNA better; the J call may be wrong. Per germline, CDR1 DFQATT and CDR2 SNEGSKA (reference sequence). The CDR3 has 15 amino acids. As DNA, the CDR3 is TGCAGTGCTAGACTAGCGGGAGTAGGCACAGATACGCAGCATTTT. Translated: CSARLAGVGTDTQHF.

This clonotype appeared a few times. The chain combines TRBV5-1 with TRBJ2-5; 7 bases agree with TRBD2. The germline V gene has CDR1 SGHRS and CDR2 YFSETQ. This CDR3 region has 16 residues. Trimming at V came to 1 base and at J to 4 bases, leaving 10 bases not matched to a gene. Written as DNA, the CDR3 is TGCGCCAGCAGCTTGTACCCGGGAGGAGGAGGAGAGACCCAGTACTTC. This gives the protein CASSLYPGGGGETQYF.

This clonotype was seen many times. The chain employs TRBV12-3 or TRBV12-4 and TRBJ2-3; weak D call: TRBD1 (6 bases). Between the trimmed V and J ends, which lost 4 bases and 0 bases, there was a span of 17 bases. The CDR3 has 17 residues. The CDR3 nucleotides are TGTGCCAGCAGTTCCCCAGGGGTTGCTGCTAGCACAGATACGCAGTATTTT. Translation gives CASSSPGVAASTDTQYF.

This chain links TRBV29-1 with TRBJ1-1; D gene uncertain. Germline-derived CDR1 and CDR2 are SQVTM and ANQGSEA. Trimming took 4 bases from V and 4 from J, leaving 10 bases between them. This CDR3 region has 12 residues. CDR3 in DNA: TGCAGCGTTGCAGAGGGTGGCACTGAAGCTTTCTTT. Encoded protein: CSVAEGGTEAFF.

The J gene is TRBJ2-7, the V gene TRBV13, with D perhaps matching TRBD1 (6 bases). CDR1 is PRHDT, CDR2 FYEKMQ, per germline (reference sequence). The CDR3 runs 14 residues. With 2 bases removed from V and 2 bases from J, the gap between germline ends came to 10 bases. In DNA, the CDR3 is TGTGCCAGCAGCTTACAGACAGGCCCCTACGAGCAGTACTTC. As protein: CASSLQTGPYEQYF.

The chain recombines TRBV20-1 with TRBJ2-7; D tentatively fits TRBD1 or TRBD2 (6 bases each). Germline CDR1 and CDR2: DFQATT and SNEGSKA (reference sequence). This CDR3 comprises 13 residues. V was clipped by 3 bases and J by 1 base, with 10 bases between them. The CDR3 reads CSARQGRSYEQYF. CDR3 DNA: TGCAGTGCTAGGCAGGGGAGGTCCTACGAGCAGTACTTC.

This chain links TRBV20-1 with TRBJ1-2; D possibly corresponds to TRBD1 (5 bases). The germline gives CDR1 DFQATT, CDR2 SNEGSKA (reference sequence). This CDR3 spans 13 amino acids. Trimming took off 0 bases at V and 8 bases at J, with 13 bases between the two ends. The chain's CDR3 is CSARDEAGKGYTF. The DNA of the CDR3 is TGCAGTGCTAGAGATGAGGCAGGGAAGGGCTACACCTTC.

This clonotype was observed a few times. This chain links TRBV24-1 with TRBJ2-5; D may be TRBD1 or TRBD2 (5 bases each). The CDR3 covers 15 residues. V dropped 3 bases and J dropped 2 bases, with 12 bases sitting between them. Germline CDR1 and CDR2: KGHDR and SFDVKD. The CDR3 loop is CATSDLRGRQETQYF. The DNA for the CDR3 is TGTGCCACCAGTGATCTCCGGGGACGGCAAGAGACCCAGTACTTC.

This clonotype has just a few counts. CDR3 nucleotide sequence: TGTGCCAGCAGCCCCGAGGGGGCCTACAATGAGCAGTTCTTC. It yields the protein CASSPEGAYNEQFF. The genes are TRBV11-3 and TRBJ2-1, with D tentatively TRBD1 (6 bases). The V end lost 5 bases, the J end lost 2 bases, and 10 bases lay between the germline ends. The V gene's germline CDR1 is SGHNT and CDR2 YENEEA. The CDR3 totals 14 residues.

This clonotype was observed a few times. This rearrangement joins TRBV6-1 to TRBJ1-5, with D uncertain. V gave up 6 bases and J gave up 5 bases, with 14 bases separating them. The CDR3 covers 14 residues. CDR1 and CDR2 from the germline V gene are MNHNS and SASEGT. The CDR3 DNA is TGTGCCAGCAGCTCAGGCGCAGGTTATCAGCCCCAGCATTTT. Translating it yields CASSSGAGYQPQHF.

The CDR3 here is CSAKLDVVTDTQYF. The CDR3 bases are TGCAGTGCTAAATTAGATGTCGTCACAGATACGCAGTATTTT. V and J are TRBV20-1 and TRBJ2-3; D call uncertain. CDR1 and CDR2 from the germline V gene are DFQATT and SNEGSKA (reference sequence). This CDR3 region has 14 residues. Trimming removed 4 bases at V and 2 bases at J, with 13 bases between.

The table lists this clonotype with a few counts. In nucleotides, the CDR3 is TGTGCCAGCTCACCCACCATTGATGCTGAAGCTTTCTTT. Amino acid sequence: CASSPTIDAEAFF. This sequence joins TRBV18 and TRBJ1-1; no clear D. V lost 3 bases and J 6 bases, leaving 11 bases between the germline ends. The germline V gene encodes CDR1 KGHSH and CDR2 LQKENI. The CDR3 is made up of 13 amino acids.

This clonotype was observed a few times. This sequence joins TRBV12-3 or TRBV12-4 and TRBJ1-5; 7 nucleotides line up with TRBD1. V dropped 3 bases and J dropped 4; count of bases not matched to a gene: 3. This CDR3 region has 14 residues. The CDR3 spells CASSLRGQNQPQHF. In DNA, the CDR3 is TGTGCCAGCAGTTTGAGGGGGCAGAATCAGCCCCAGCATTTT.

As DNA, the CDR3 is TGTGCCTCGCGGGCCCTCTACAATGAGCAGTTCTTC. Translating it yields CASRALYNEQFF. The chain links TRBV28 to TRBJ2-1; D may be TRBD2 (5 bases). The germline CDR1 and CDR2 sequences are MDHEN and SYDVKM. This CDR3 is 12 amino acids long. The V end was cut by 11 bases, the J end by 3 bases, with 11 bases between. The full variable domain, rest sourced from reference TRBV28 and TRBJ2-1, is DVKVTQSSRYLVKRTGEKVFLECVQDMDHENMFWYRQDPGLGLRLIYFSYDVKMKEKGDIPEGYSVSREKKERFSLILESASTNQTSMYLCASRALYNEQFFGPGTRLTVL.